The rows below give T cell receptor beta chains drawn from one sample of a study of cytomegalovirus exposure and HLA in healthy donors. Clones were read by immunoSEQ multiplex PCR, and TCRdb kept only the in-frame ones, dropping some. The sample holds 70,000 to 80,000 clones. Sequenced input: PBMCs. These receptors were taken from a man aged 35 to 55 in good health and CMV-seronegative. CDR3s include the opening cysteine and the closing phenylalanine or tryptophan. The D gene is left open where the match is weak.

J: TRBJ1-2
V: TRBV6-5
D: -
CDR3: CASSLQGYGYTF
DNA: TGTGCCAGCAGCCTCCAGGGCTACGGCTACACCTTC

J: TRBJ2-1
V: TRBV9
D: TRBD2
CDR3: CASSVGGGGDNEQFF
DNA: TGTGCCAGCAGCGTAGGGGGGGGAGGGGACAATGAGCAGTTCTTC

J: TRBJ1-5
V: TRBV10-2
D: TRBD1
CDR3: CASTQGTGVNQPQHF
DNA: TGCGCCAGCACTCAAGGGACAGGGGTCAATCAGCCCCAGCATTTT

J: TRBJ1-1
V: TRBV5-1
D: TRBD1
CDR3: CASSLGRRDRGNTEAFF
DNA: TGCGCCAGCAGCTTGGGTAGGCGGGACAGGGGGAACACTGAAGCTTTCTTT

J: TRBJ1-1
V: TRBV5-1
D: -
CDR3: CASYPMEGRTEAFF
DNA: TGCGCCAGCTACCCCATGGAGGGGAGAACTGAAGCTTTCTTT

J: TRBJ2-5
V: TRBV14
D: TRBD2
CDR3: CASSRTSGEWSAQYF
DNA: TGTGCCAGCAGCCGAACTAGCGGGGAATGGTCGGCCCAGTACTTC

J: TRBJ1-1
V: TRBV5-1
D: -
CDR3: CASSLMTGLNTEAFF
DNA: TGCGCCAGCAGCTTGATGACGGGATTGAACACTGAAGCTTTCTTT

J: TRBJ1-2
V: TRBV6-5
D: -
CDR3: CASSYSTGEDGYTF
DNA: TGTGCCAGCAGTTACTCGACGGGGGAAGATGGCTACACCTTC

J: TRBJ2-7
V: TRBV19
D: TRBD2
CDR3: CASSMGRTSGAHEQYF
DNA: TGTGCCAGTAGTATGGGTAGGACTAGCGGGGCCCACGAGCAGTACTTC

J: TRBJ1-1
V: TRBV6-5
D: -
CDR3: CASSYVGQNTEAFF
DNA: TGTGCCAGCAGTTACGTGGGACAGAACACTGAAGCTTTCTTT

J: TRBJ2-5
V: TRBV7-9
D: -
CDR3: CASSPLYPSLVETQYF
DNA: TGTGCCAGCAGCCCACTATATCCTAGTCTCGTCGAGACCCAGTACTTC

J: TRBJ1-2
V: TRBV7-2
D: TRBD1
CDR3: CASSPDRGDYGYTF
DNA: TGTGCCAGCAGTCCAGACAGGGGTGACTATGGCTACACCTTC

J: TRBJ2-7
V: TRBV6-5
D: -
CDR3: CASSYRRESYEQYF
DNA: TGTGCCAGCAGTTACAGGAGAGAGTCCTACGAGCAGTACTTC

J: TRBJ1-3
V: TRBV7-8
D: -
CDR3: CASSLSGFSGNTIYF
DNA: TGTGCCAGCAGCTTATCGGGGTTCTCTGGAAACACCATATATTTT

J: TRBJ2-5
V: TRBV2
D: TRBD1
CDR3: CASSEEGQVQETQYF
DNA: TGTGCCAGCAGTGAAGAGGGACAGGTCCAAGAGACCCAGTACTTC

J: TRBJ1-6
V: TRBV18
D: TRBD1
CDR3: CASSPNSGQGGSPLHF
DNA: TGTGCCAGCTCCCCAAATAGCGGACAGGGGGGCTCACCCCTCCACTTT

J: TRBJ2-3
V: TRBV18
D: TRBD1
CDR3: CASSLTGGGADTQYF
DNA: TGTGCCAGCTCACTGACAGGGGGGGGAGCAGATACGCAGTATTTT

J: TRBJ2-2
V: TRBV28
D: -
CDR3: CASSGWSTGELFF
DNA: TGTGCCAGCAGTGGGTGGAGTACCGGGGAGCTGTTTTTT

J: TRBJ2-2
V: TRBV4-2
D: -
CDR3: CASSQADRNTGELFF
DNA: TGTGCCAGCAGCCAAGCAGACAGGAACACCGGGGAGCTGTTTTTT